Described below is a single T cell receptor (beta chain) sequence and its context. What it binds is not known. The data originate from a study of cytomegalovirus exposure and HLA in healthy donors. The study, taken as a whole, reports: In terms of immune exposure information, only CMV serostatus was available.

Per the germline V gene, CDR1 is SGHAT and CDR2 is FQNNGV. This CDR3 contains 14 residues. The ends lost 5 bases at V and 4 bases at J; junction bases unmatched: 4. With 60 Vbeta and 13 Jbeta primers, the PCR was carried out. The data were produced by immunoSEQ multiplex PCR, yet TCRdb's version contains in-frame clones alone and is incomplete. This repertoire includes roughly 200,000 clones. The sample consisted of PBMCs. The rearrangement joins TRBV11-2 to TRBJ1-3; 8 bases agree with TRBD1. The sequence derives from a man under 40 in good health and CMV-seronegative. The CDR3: CASSRTGRGNTIYF. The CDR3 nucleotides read TGTGCCAGCAGCCGGACAGGGAGAGGAAACACCATATATTTT.